This T cell receptor beta chain is drawn from a study of human T cells and chemical hapten exposure. The germline V and J ends were trimmed by 7 bases and 4 bases, with 7 bases remaining between them. CDR1 is MDHEN, CDR2 SYDVKM, per germline. The CDR3 has 11 residues. MiXCR was run by TCRdb on the RACE reads, yielding one entry per CDR3 protein. Of about 250,000 distinct CDR3 sequences listed, approximately 7.5% are singletons. This clonotype was picked up a small number of times. Time point indicated: pre-sensitization, week 0. Specified treatment: therapeutic diphenylcyclopropenone sensitization with weekly scalp DPC. Blood, whole and unfractionated, served as the source for total RNA extraction.

This sample comprised whole blood, obtained in connection with sensitization to the hapten diphenylcyclopropenone (DPC). This rearrangement joins TRBV28 to TRBJ1-1; D is undetermined. This sequence originates from a man aged 18 to 29 with alopecia areata. Some clones in this sample may be carry-over from other donors' samples. The CDR3 nucleotides read TGTGCCAGCATTGGTAGCACTGAAGCTTTCTTT. Its protein product is CASIGSTEAFF.